The 31 T cell receptor beta chains reported below all come from one sample, sequenced in a study of T cells in women clearing cervical HPV infection. Some clones are missing from TCRdb's copy, which holds only in-frame ones; the method was immunoSEQ multiplex PCR. Its clone listing holds roughly 18,000 clones. The sample comprised blood buffy coat. The source is a woman between 18 and 75 years old with a cervical HPV16 infection that either progressed to CIN3+ or cleared (not recorded which).

On this clone itself: The CDR3 extends 3 residues past the end of the read, so its final part is completed from the germline J gene. This rearrangement joins TRBV20-1 to TRBJ2-7, with 7 bases lining up with TRBD1. Germline trimming cut 6 bases from V and 5 bases from J; bases unmatched to any gene: 10. The germline V gene encodes CDR1 DFQATT and CDR2 SNEGSKA (reference sequence). The length of the CDR3 is 13 residues. The CDR3 loop reads CSANNRGFDEQYF. CDR3 DNA (partial): TGCAGTGCCAATAACAGGGGCTTCGACGAG.

The CDR3 reads CSVTDQTNEKLFF. Incomplete CDR3 DNA: TGCAGCGTGACAGACCAAACTAATGAAAAA. The chain couples TRBV29-1 to TRBJ1-4, with D perhaps TRBD1 (5 bases). The CDR3 extends 3 residues past the end of the read, so its final part is completed from the germline J gene. V lost 6 bases, J lost 1 base, and 9 bases lay in between. CDR1 is SQVTM, CDR2 ANQGSEA, per germline. The CDR3 runs 13 residues. The full variable domain, with the rest looked up from reference TRBV29-1 and TRBJ1-4, is SAVISQKPSRDICQRGTSLTIQCQVDSQVTMMFWYRQQPGQSLTLIATANQGSEATYESGFVIDKFPISRPNLTFSTLTVSNMSPEDSSIYLCSVTDQTNEKLFFGSGTQLSVL.

On this clone itself: Coverage ceases 3 residues before the CDR3 finishes, and the germline J gene fills in the end. The chain couples TRBV20-1 to TRBJ1-1; D perhaps matches TRBD1 (5 bases). The CDR3 has 13 amino acids. The V gene's germline CDR1 is DFQATT and CDR2 SNEGSKA (reference sequence). Trimming took off 3 bases at V and 2 bases at J, with 10 bases between the two ends. The CDR3 reads CSARGQINTEAFF. CDR3 bases read: TGCAGTGCTAGGGGGCAGATTAACACTGAA.

This clone is labeled medium-sized based on frequency. The read gets to within 3 residues of the CDR3 end, and the germline J gene fills in the rest. The rearrangement links TRBV2 to TRBJ2-3; D unclear. CDR3 length: 15 amino acids. Trimming pared 1 base from V and 5 bases from J, leaving 13 bases between. CDR1 and CDR2 (germline): SNHLY, FYNNEI. The CDR3 protein is CASSEEGRHLDTQYF. Partial CDR3 DNA: TGTGCCAGCAGTGAAGAAGGTCGCCACCTAGATACG.

Comments on this clone: The read halts 3 residues ahead of the CDR3 end, with the missing end drawn from the germline J gene. This sequence joins TRBV9 and TRBJ2-7, with D tentatively TRBD2 (5 bases). This CDR3 comprises 14 residues. Germline CDR1 is SGDLS and CDR2 is YYNGEE. V lost 3 bases, J lost 6 bases, and 16 bases lay in between. This CDR3 is CASSAQLGSLEQYF. CDR3 DNA (partial): TGTGCCAGCAGCGCCCAACTAGGTTCCCTCGAG.

On this clone itself: The missing CDR3 end, 3 residues past where the read stops, is filled in from the germline J gene. The chain is built from TRBV29-1 and TRBJ2-2; 7 nucleotides line up with TRBD1. V trimming: 8 bases; J trimming: 7 bases; junction bases outside the gene matches: 10. Germline-derived CDR1 and CDR2 are SQVTM and ANQGSEA. The CDR3 is 13 residues long. The CDR3 here is CSTRTGSDGELFF. The covered CDR3 bases are TGCAGCACCCGGACAGGTAGTGACGGGGAG.

To note about this clone: The sequenced fragment ends 3 residues before the CDR3 boundary, so the rest is inferred from the germline J gene. V is TRBV2 and J is TRBJ2-1; D call uncertain. From germline, CDR1 is SNHLY and CDR2 FYNNEI. V gave up 3 bases and J gave up 7 bases, with 4 bases separating them. This CDR3 contains 11 residues. This CDR3 reads CASSELNEQFF. CDR3 bases read: TGTGCCAGCAGTGAGCTAAATGAG.

As to this clone: The read ends 3 residues shy of where the CDR3 ends; the end is completed using the germline J gene. The genes are TRBV19 and TRBJ1-2, with D possibly TRBD1 on 6 matching bases. Germline V CDR1 and CDR2: LNHDA, SQIVND (reference sequence). V shed 1 base and J shed 3 bases, with 6 bases lying between them. The CDR3 is 13 residues long. Here the CDR3 reads CASSIGTDYGYTF. The part of the CDR3 DNA that was read is TGTGCCAGTAGTATAGGGACAGACTATGGC.

In the case of this clone: Read data end 3 residues before the CDR3 end; the end is taken from the germline J gene. The chain uses TRBV5-1 and TRBJ2-2, with D unclear. CDR1 SGHRS and CDR2 YFSETQ come from the germline V gene. This CDR3 contains 16 residues. V lost 0 bases and J 3 bases, leaving 12 bases between the germline ends. CDR3 DNA, as far as it was read: TGCGCCAGCAGCTTGGTGGCTTCAACCTACACCGGGGAG. The encoded protein is CASSLVASTYTGE. The whole CDR3 reads CASSLVASTYTGELFF. Using reference TRBV5-1 and TRBJ2-2 for the parts outside the CDR3, the full variable domain is KAGVTQTPRYLIKTRGQQVTLSCSPISGHRSVSWYQQTPGQGLQFLFEYFSETQRNKGNFPGRFSGRQFSNSRSEMNVSTLELGDSALYLCASSLVASTYTGELFFGEGSRLTVL.

For this clone: The sequence runs out 3 residues before the end of the CDR3; the remainder is reconstructed from the germline J gene. The genes are TRBV4-1 and TRBJ1-5; D gene unclear. CDR1 and CDR2 from the germline V gene are MGHRA and YSYEKL. The CDR3 runs 15 residues. Trimming cost V 3 bases and J 0 bases, with 9 bases left between them. CDR3 in amino acids: CASSHTQTSNQPQHF. The CDR3 DNA, read in part, is TGCGCCAGCAGCCACACACAAACTAGCAATCAGCCC.

About this clone itself: Sequencing ends 3 residues short of the CDR3 end; the germline J gene provides the rest. The rearrangement joins TRBV18 to TRBJ1-1; 7 positions agree with TRBD1. The CDR3 spans 15 residues. After removal of 3 bases from V and 0 bases from J, the junction contained 4 bases not matched to a gene. The germline CDR1 and CDR2 sequences are KGHSH and LQKENI. The DNA read from the CDR3 is TGTGCCAGCTCACCTCCCGGGACAGTGAACACTGAA. Its translation is CASSPPGTVNTE. The complete CDR3 reads CASSPPGTVNTEAFF.

As regards this clone: Sequencing ends 3 residues short of the CDR3 end; the germline J gene provides the rest. The V and J genes are TRBV5-1 and TRBJ2-6, with TRBD1 matching 10 bases. V lost 6 bases, J lost 2 bases, and 11 bases stayed unmatched. Germline CDR1 SGHRS, CDR2 YFSETQ. The CDR3 loop spans 18 amino acids. The CDR3 protein is CASTLTGGQGPGANVLTF. The DNA read from the CDR3 is TGCGCCAGCACACTGACAGGGGGCCAGGGACCTGGGGCCAACGTC.

As to this clone: The sequence runs out 3 residues before the end of the CDR3; the remainder is reconstructed from the germline J gene. The chain joins TRBV2 to TRBJ1-2, with D unresolved. Trimming shortened V by 4 bases and J by 3 bases, and 15 bases separated the two germline ends. CDR1 SNHLY and CDR2 FYNNEI come from the germline V gene. The CDR3 has 15 residues. The CDR3 bases that were read are TGTGCCAGCAGTGTAAGTGGAAGGGCTGACTATGGC. Its translation: CASSVSGRADYG. The CDR3 reads in full as CASSVSGRADYGYTF.

To note about this clone: From the germline J gene comes the end of the CDR3, since the read stops 3 residues before it. This chain links TRBV19 with TRBJ1-1, with 9 bases that match TRBD1. CDR1 is LNHDA and CDR2 is SQIVND in the germline V gene (reference sequence). Germline trimming cut 7 bases from V and 3 bases from J; bases unmatched to any gene: 3. The CDR3 length is 13 residues. CDR3 in amino acids: CASTDRGDTEAFF. The CDR3 bases that were read are TGTGCCAGTACCGACAGGGGGGACACTGAA.

Comments on this clone: Read data end 3 residues before the CDR3 end; the end is taken from the germline J gene. The rearrangement links TRBV2 to TRBJ1-5; 8 bases are a match to TRBD1. Germline V gene lookup returns CDR1 SNHLY and CDR2 FYNNEI. V trimming: 6 bases; J trimming: 2 bases; junction bases outside the gene matches: 6. The CDR3 is 15 residues long. CDR3 protein: CASSRTGIGNQPQHF. The covered CDR3 bases are TGTGCCAGCAGCCGGACAGGGATTGGCAATCAGCCC.

Points on this clone: The read ends 3 residues before the CDR3 terminus; that terminus is restored from the germline J gene. The chain couples TRBV23-1 to TRBJ1-2, with TRBD1 as a possible D gene (5 bases). TRBV23-1 is flagged as an ORF with uncertain function. The CDR3 length is 13 residues. Trimming took 4 bases from V and 6 from J, leaving 12 bases between them. Partial CDR3 DNA: TGCGCCAGCAGTCTTCCAGGGATCCATGGC. It yields the protein CASSLPGIHG. The entire CDR3 sequence reads CASSLPGIHGYTF.

To note about this clone: The sequence runs out 3 residues before the end of the CDR3; the remainder is reconstructed from the germline J gene. The chain employs TRBV19 and TRBJ1-1, with a possible D match to TRBD1 (5 bases). The CDR3 has 14 residues. The germline CDR1 and CDR2 sequences are LNHDA and SQIVND (reference sequence). The ends were cut back, 4 bases at V and 1 base at J, with 10 bases in the middle. The CDR3 sequence is CASSSIRGNTEAFF. The sequenced part of the CDR3 DNA is TGTGCCAGTAGTAGTATAAGGGGGAACACTGAA.

Concerning this clone: The read ends 3 residues before the CDR3 terminus; that terminus is restored from the germline J gene. The chain joins TRBV13 to TRBJ1-4; 7 nucleotides agree with TRBD1. The CDR3 has 14 residues. Germline CDR1 is PRHDT and CDR2 is FYEKMQ (reference sequence). The ends lost 5 bases at V and 4 bases at J; junction bases unmatched: 4. The CDR3 spells CASSHRGGNEKLFF. The CDR3 bases that were read are TGTGCCAGCAGCCACAGGGGAGGTAATGAAAAA.

As for this clone: The DNA ends 3 residues before the CDR3 does, and the rest of the CDR3 is filled in from the germline J gene. The chain carries TRBV10-3 and TRBJ2-3; 7 bases are shared with TRBD2. CDR1 is ENHRY and CDR2 is SYGVKD in the germline V gene. The V segment lost 8 bases and the J segment 0 bases; nucleotides outside the gene matches: 8. This CDR3 has 15 residues. The DNA read from the CDR3 is TGTGCCATCCAGGATGGCGGGGGAAGCACAGATACG. It translates to CAIQDGGGSTDT. The full CDR3 sequence reads CAIQDGGGSTDTQYF.

The CDR3 loop is CASTGKAEAFF. The CDR3 bases that were read are TGTGCCAGCACGGGGAAAGCTGAA. This sequence joins TRBV7-2 and TRBJ1-1, with D unclear. The read ends 3 residues shy of where the CDR3 ends; the end is completed using the germline J gene. The V gene's germline CDR1 is SGHTA and CDR2 FQGNSA. This CDR3 has 11 residues. V shed 7 bases and J shed 6 bases, with 9 bases lying between them. Full variable domain (remainder filled in from reference TRBV7-2 and TRBJ1-1): GAGVSQSPSNKVTEKGKDVELRCDPISGHTALYWYRQSLGQGLEFLIYFQGNSAPDKSGLPSDRFSAERTGGSVSTLTIQRTQQEDSAVYLCASTGKAEAFFGQGTRLTVV.

Concerning this clone: The CDR3 end falls 3 residues outside the read, so it is completed with the germline J gene. The chain links TRBV2 to TRBJ1-2; tentatively, D is TRBD1 (6 bases). This CDR3 spans 13 amino acids. Germline-derived CDR1 and CDR2 are SNHLY and FYNNEI. The V and J ends lost 10 bases and 2 bases respectively, with 14 bases between them. CDR3 DNA, as far as it was read: TGTGCCACCATATTGGGACAAAACTATGGC. Encoded protein: CATILGQNYG. The whole CDR3 region reads CATILGQNYGYTF.

Concerning this clone: The sequence runs out 3 residues before the end of the CDR3; the remainder is reconstructed from the germline J gene. The chain recombines TRBV5-4 with TRBJ2-2, with D tentatively TRBD2 (7 bases). The CDR3 consists of 16 residues. Germline V CDR1 and CDR2: SGHNT, YYREEE (reference sequence). The V end lost 2 bases, the J end lost 4 bases, and 15 bases lay between the germline ends. The chain's CDR3 is CASSLGAGAGTGELFF. The CDR3 DNA, read in part, is TGTGCCAGCAGCTTAGGGGCGGGGGCGGGCACCGGGGAG.

In regard to this clone: Read sequence stops 3 residues before the CDR3 end, and the germline J gene provides the missing end. This chain connects TRBV30 to TRBJ1-2; 7 bases match TRBD1. CDR1 and CDR2 from the germline V gene are GTSNPN and SVGIG (reference sequence). This CDR3 is 14 amino acids long. The CDR3 loop reads CAWSVSNRGEGYTF. The sequenced part of the CDR3 DNA is TGTGCCTGGAGTGTTTCTAACAGGGGTGAGGGC.

To note about this clone: The read is 3 residues too short to cover the CDR3 end, so that end is filled in from the germline J gene. The J gene is TRBJ1-2, the V gene TRBV2, with a possible D match to TRBD1 (6 bases). This CDR3 spans 15 amino acids. Germline-derived CDR1 and CDR2 are SNHLY and FYNNEI. V was clipped by 1 base and J by 1 base, with 10 bases between them. The CDR3 DNA, read in part, is TGTGCCAGCAGTGAAGTAAAACAGGGTAACTATGGC. This codes for CASSEVKQGNYG. The CDR3, in full, reads CASSEVKQGNYGYTF. Complete variable domain (other parts from reference TRBV2 and TRBJ1-2): EPEVTQTPSHQVTQMGQEVILRCVPISNHLYFYWYRQILGQKVEFLVSFYNNEISEKSEIFDDQFSVERPDGSNFTLKIRSTKLEDSAMYFCASSEVKQGNYGYTFGSGTRLTVV.

This clone is medium-sized (0.01 to 0.1%) by frequency. Read data end 3 residues before the CDR3 end; the end is taken from the germline J gene. The gene calls are TRBV29-1 and TRBJ2-7; tentative D call: TRBD1 (5 bases). CDR3 length: 14 residues. The V end was cut by 3 bases, the J end by 3 bases, with 15 bases between. The germline gives CDR1 SQVTM, CDR2 ANQGSEA. The CDR3 DNA, read in part, is TGCAGCGTTGATTCTCAGGGTTTTTTCTACGAG. It encodes CSVDSQGFFYE. The whole CDR3 protein is CSVDSQGFFYEQYF.

The CDR3 protein is CASSLQGGSPLHF. The sequenced part of the CDR3 DNA is TGTGCCAGCAGTTTGCAGGGGGGCTCACCC. The chain is built from TRBV27 and TRBJ1-6; 7 bases agree with TRBD1. The missing CDR3 end, 3 residues past where the read stops, is filled in from the germline J gene. Germline CDR1 is MNHEY and CDR2 is SMNVEV (reference sequence). CDR3 length equals 13 residues. The V and J ends lost 3 bases and 10 bases, in that order; junction bases with no gene match: 3.

Details on this clone: The observed sequence ends 3 residues before the CDR3 terminus, with the missing tail filled in from the germline J gene. The rearrangement joins TRBV5-1 to TRBJ1-4; 7 bases line up with TRBD1. The length of the CDR3 is 16 residues. Germline V gives CDR1 SGHRS, CDR2 YFSETQ. Losses at the gene ends were 2 bases for V and 8 bases for J; bases not matched to a gene: 12. CDR3 bases read: TGCGCCAGCAGCTTTGGACAGGCCCTGACCGGGGAAAAA. Translation gives CASSFGQALTGEK. The CDR3 in full is CASSFGQALTGEKLFF.

This clone is identified as medium-sized from frequency. The read gets to within 3 residues of the CDR3 end, and the germline J gene fills in the rest. The chain employs TRBV6-2 or TRBV6-3 and TRBJ2-6; tentatively, D is TRBD1 (6 bases). This CDR3 is 15 amino acids long. Germline assignment: CDR1 MNHEY and CDR2 SVGEGT. V was pared by 0 bases and J by 4 bases, with 7 bases between. The CDR3 DNA, read in part, is TGTGCCAGCAGTTACTCAGGGGGAGGGGCCAACGTC. This sequence encodes CASSYSGGGANV. From start to end, the CDR3 is CASSYSGGGANVLTF.

Notes on this clone: Coverage ceases 3 residues before the CDR3 finishes, and the germline J gene fills in the end. The chain is built from TRBV20-1 and TRBJ1-1; TRBD1 agrees at 9 bases. The CDR3 contains 13 residues. The germline V gene encodes CDR1 DFQATT and CDR2 SNEGSKA (reference sequence). The CDR3 reads CSALPGQGFEAFF. CDR3 DNA (partial): TGCAGTGCCTTGCCGGGACAGGGTTTCGAA.

With regard to this clone: From the germline J gene comes the end of the CDR3, since the read stops 3 residues before it. V is TRBV6-1 and J is TRBJ1-3, with D unresolved. Germline CDR1 MNHNS, CDR2 SASEGT. V was trimmed by 4 bases and J by 0 bases, leaving 13 bases between them. This CDR3 has 16 residues. The DNA read from the CDR3 is TGTGCCAGCAGTGCCCACACCTCCTCCTCTGGAAACACC. This encodes CASSAHTSSSGNT. In full, the CDR3 reads CASSAHTSSSGNTIYF.

Regarding this clone: The missing CDR3 end, 3 residues past where the read stops, is filled in from the germline J gene. The J gene is TRBJ2-1, the V gene TRBV20-1, with D maybe TRBD2 (6 bases). The CDR3 runs to 12 residues. From germline, CDR1 is DFQATT and CDR2 SNEGSKA (reference sequence). V was pared by 5 bases and J by 7 bases, with 12 bases between. The CDR3: CSARKRANEQFF. The part of the CDR3 DNA that was read is TGCAGTGCTCGTAAGCGGGCAAATGAG.